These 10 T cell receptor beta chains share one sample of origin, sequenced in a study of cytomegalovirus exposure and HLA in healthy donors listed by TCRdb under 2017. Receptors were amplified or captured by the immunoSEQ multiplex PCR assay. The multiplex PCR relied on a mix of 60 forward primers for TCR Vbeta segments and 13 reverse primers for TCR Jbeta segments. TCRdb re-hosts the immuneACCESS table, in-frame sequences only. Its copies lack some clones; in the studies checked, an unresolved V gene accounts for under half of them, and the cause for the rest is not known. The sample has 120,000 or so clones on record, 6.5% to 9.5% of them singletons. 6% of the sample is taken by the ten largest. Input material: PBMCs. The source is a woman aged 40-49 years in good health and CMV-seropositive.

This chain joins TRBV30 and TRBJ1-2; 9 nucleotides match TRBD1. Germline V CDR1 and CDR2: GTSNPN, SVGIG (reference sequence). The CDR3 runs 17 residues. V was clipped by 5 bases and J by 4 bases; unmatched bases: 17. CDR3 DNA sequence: TGTGCCTGGTCAAGTGTACCCGGGACAGGGTTAGGCTATGGCTACACCTTC. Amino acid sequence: CAWSSVPGTGLGYGYTF.

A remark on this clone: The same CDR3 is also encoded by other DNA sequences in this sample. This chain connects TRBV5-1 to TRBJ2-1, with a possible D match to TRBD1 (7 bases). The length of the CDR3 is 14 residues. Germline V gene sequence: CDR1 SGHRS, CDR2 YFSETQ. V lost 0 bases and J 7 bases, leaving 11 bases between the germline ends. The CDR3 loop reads CASSLGAGGNEQFF. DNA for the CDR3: TGCGCCAGCAGCTTGGGGGCAGGGGGGAATGAGCAGTTCTTC.

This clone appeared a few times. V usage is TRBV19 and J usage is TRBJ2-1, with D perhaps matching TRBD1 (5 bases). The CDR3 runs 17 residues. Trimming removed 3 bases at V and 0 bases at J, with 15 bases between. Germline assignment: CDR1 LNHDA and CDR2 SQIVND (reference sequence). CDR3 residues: CASSIEQVHLSYNEQFF. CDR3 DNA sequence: TGTGCCAGTAGTATCGAACAGGTTCATCTCTCCTACAATGAGCAGTTCTTC. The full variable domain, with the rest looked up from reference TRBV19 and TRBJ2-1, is DGGITQSPKYLFRKEGQNVTLSCEQNLNHDAMYWYRQDPGQGLRLIYYSQIVNDFQKGDIAEGYSVSREKKESFPLTVTSAQKNPTAFYLCASSIEQVHLSYNEQFFGPGTRLTVL.

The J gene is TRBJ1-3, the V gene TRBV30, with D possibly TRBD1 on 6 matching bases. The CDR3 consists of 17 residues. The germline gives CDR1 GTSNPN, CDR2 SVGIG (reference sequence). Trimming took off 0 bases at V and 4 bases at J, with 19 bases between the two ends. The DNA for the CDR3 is TGTGCCTGGAGTGTAAGGGGCAGGGGAAGAGCGGGAAACACCATATATTTT. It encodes CAWSVRGRGRAGNTIYF.

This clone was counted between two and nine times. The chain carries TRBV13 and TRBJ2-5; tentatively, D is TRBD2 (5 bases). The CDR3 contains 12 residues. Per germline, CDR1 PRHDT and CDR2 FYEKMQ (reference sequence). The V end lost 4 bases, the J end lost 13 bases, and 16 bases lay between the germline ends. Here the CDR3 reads CASSSGQRVRYF. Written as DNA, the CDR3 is TGTGCCAGCAGCTCGGGTCAGAGGGTCCGGTACTTC.

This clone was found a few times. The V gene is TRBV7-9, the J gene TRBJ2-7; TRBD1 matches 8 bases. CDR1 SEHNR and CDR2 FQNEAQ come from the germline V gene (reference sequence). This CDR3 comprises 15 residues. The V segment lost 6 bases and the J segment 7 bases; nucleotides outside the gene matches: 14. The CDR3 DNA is TGTGCCAGCAGACCAGGGGGCGCGGGTGAAAGGGAGCAGTACTTC. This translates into CASRPGGAGEREQYF.

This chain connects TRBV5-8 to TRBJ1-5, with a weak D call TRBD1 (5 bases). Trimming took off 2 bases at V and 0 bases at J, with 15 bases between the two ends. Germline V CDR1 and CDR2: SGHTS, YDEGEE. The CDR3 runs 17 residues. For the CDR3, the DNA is TGTGCCAGCAGCTTTGACAGCACCCTAAATAGCAATCAGCCCCAGCATTTT. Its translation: CASSFDSTLNSNQPQHF.

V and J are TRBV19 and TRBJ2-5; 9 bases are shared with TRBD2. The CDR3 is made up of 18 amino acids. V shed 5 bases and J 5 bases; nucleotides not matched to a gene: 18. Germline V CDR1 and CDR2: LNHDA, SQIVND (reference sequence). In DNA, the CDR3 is TGTGCCAGTAGTGTATCGGCTAGCGGGGCCTCCCCGTGGGAGACCCAGTACTTC. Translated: CASSVSASGASPWETQYF. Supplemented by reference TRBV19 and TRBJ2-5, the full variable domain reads DGGITQSPKYLFRKEGQNVTLSCEQNLNHDAMYWYRQDPGQGLRLIYYSQIVNDFQKGDIAEGYSVSREKKESFPLTVTSAQKNPTAFYLCASSVSASGASPWETQYFGPGTRLLVL.

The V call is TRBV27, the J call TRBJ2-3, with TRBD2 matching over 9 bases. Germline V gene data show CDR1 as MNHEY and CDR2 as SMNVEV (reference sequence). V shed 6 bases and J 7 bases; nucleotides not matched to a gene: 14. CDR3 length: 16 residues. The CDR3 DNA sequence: TGTGCCAGCAGCCTCCGGGGTAGCGGGGGTTTTTATACGCAGTATTTT. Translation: CASSLRGSGGFYTQYF.

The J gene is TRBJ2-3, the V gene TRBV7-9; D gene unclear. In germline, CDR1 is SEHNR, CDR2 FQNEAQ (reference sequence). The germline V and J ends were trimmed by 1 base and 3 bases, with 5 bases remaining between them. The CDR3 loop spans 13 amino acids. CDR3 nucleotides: TGTGCCAGCAGCTTAGTCAGGACAGATACGCAGTATTTT. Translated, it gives CASSLVRTDTQYF.